This T cell receptor (beta chain) is drawn from a study of T cells after yellow fever vaccination. General study findings and limits: Secondary responses were weaker yet peaked faster, day 5 versus 15.

This clonotype appeared a few times. Antigen specificity is unknown. MiXCR, applied by TCRdb to the 5' RACE reads, yields one record per CDR3 protein. Of about 350,000 distinct CDR3 sequences listed, 8.1% were seen once; the top ten hold approximately 18%. The V gene's germline CDR1 is DFQATT and CDR2 SNEGSKA (reference sequence). V shed 0 bases and J shed 6 bases, with 9 bases lying between them. The CDR3 covers 14 residues. Specimen: PBMCs, collected approximately 40 days after the first yellow fever vaccination. The gene calls are TRBV20-1 and TRBJ1-6; unclear D gene. The receptor comes from a young man who received the YFV17D yellow fever vaccine. The CDR3 loop is CSARDWDSNSPLHF. The CDR3 region has the DNA TGCAGTGCTAGAGATTGGGATAGTAATTCACCCCTCCACTTT.